The 15 T cell receptor beta chains below come from one sample, sequenced in a study of blood T cell repertoires in COVID-19 (TCRdb year 2020). Library preparation used the immunoSEQ multiplex PCR assay. TCRdb holds this immuneACCESS table with in-frame rearrangements only. Some clones are missing; in checked studies, unresolved V genes explain under half, and the rest has no known cause. The sample records 70,000 to 85,000 clones, about 82% of which are singletons. Together, the top ten hold about a fifth of the sample. Sequencing was performed on peripheral blood. The source of these receptors is a woman older than 75 in a cohort sampled during active or convalescent COVID-19.

The rearrangement links TRBV11-3 to TRBJ2-1, with TRBD2 identical over 7 bases. Germline V gene data show CDR1 as SGHNT and CDR2 as YENEEA. The CDR3 spans 16 residues. Losses at the gene ends were 1 base for V and 5 bases for J; bases not matched to a gene: 8. The CDR3 bases are TGTGCCAGCAGCTTAGCTGTCGGGAGGAGGAACAATGAGCAGTTCTTC. Translating gives CASSLAVGRRNNEQFF.

The V call is TRBV28, the J call TRBJ2-5, with TRBD2 matching over 7 bases. The ends lost 6 bases at V and 4 bases at J; junction bases unmatched: 11. Germline-derived CDR1 and CDR2 are MDHEN and SYDVKM. The CDR3 extends over 15 amino acids. CDR3 loop: CASSSWGREGETQYF. In DNA form, the CDR3 reads TGTGCCAGCAGCTCGTGGGGCAGGGAGGGAGAGACCCAGTACTTC.

This chain links TRBV19 with TRBJ1-2; D remains unclear. Trimming shortened V by 6 bases and J by 8 bases, and 19 bases separated the two germline ends. The CDR3 has 14 amino acids. Per the germline V gene, CDR1 is LNHDA and CDR2 is SQIVND (reference sequence). Here the CDR3 reads CASSHTAGVRGYTF. Written as DNA, the CDR3 is TGTGCCAGTAGCCACACAGCGGGAGTGCGAGGCTACACCTTC.

The genes are TRBV5-4 and TRBJ1-2, with 8 bases aligning to TRBD1. Losses at the gene ends were 3 bases for V and 5 bases for J; bases not matched to a gene: 9. In germline, CDR1 is SGHNT, CDR2 YYREEE (reference sequence). CDR3 length: 15 amino acids. As DNA, the CDR3 is TGTGCCAGCAGCTCCATGGGACAGGACGTTTATGGCTACACCTTC. This encodes CASSSMGQDVYGYTF.

The chain links TRBV18 to TRBJ1-2, with D perhaps matching TRBD1 (5 bases). Trimming left V 3 bases short and J 4 bases short, with 18 bases between. CDR3 length: 16 residues. CDR1 and CDR2 from the germline V gene are KGHSH and LQKENI. CDR3 residues: CASSPLQSGGFYGYTF. CDR3 sequence (DNA): TGTGCCAGCTCACCCCTTCAGTCGGGGGGGTTCTATGGCTACACCTTC.

V is TRBV5-1 and J is TRBJ1-6; TRBD1 aligns across 7 bases. The CDR3 consists of 15 residues. Per germline, CDR1 SGHRS and CDR2 YFSETQ. Trimming at V came to 4 bases and at J to 7 bases, leaving 8 bases not matched to a gene. CDR3 region: CASSPGQGVNSPLHF. DNA for the CDR3: TGCGCCAGCAGCCCCGGGCAGGGGGTAAATTCACCCCTCCACTTT.

The rearrangement uses TRBV4-1 and TRBJ1-2; TRBD1 aligns across 7 bases. This CDR3 has 15 residues. J was trimmed by 2 bases and V by 2 bases; bases with no gene match: 5. From germline, CDR1 is MGHRA and CDR2 YSYEKL. The CDR3 loop is CASSQPGTANYGYTF. The CDR3 DNA reads as TGCGCCAGCAGCCAACCCGGGACAGCCAACTATGGCTACACCTTC.

V and J are TRBV2 and TRBJ2-4; D might be TRBD1 (8 bases). The CDR3 covers 14 residues. Trimming shortened V by 7 bases and J by 7 bases, and 17 bases separated the two germline ends. The germline V gene has CDR1 SNHLY and CDR2 FYNNEI. The CDR3: CASTLTGEGNIQYF. CDR3 DNA sequence: TGTGCCAGCACCTTGACAGGGGAGGGGAACATTCAGTACTTC.

This clone has only a few counts. The chain links TRBV5-4 to TRBJ1-1; no clear D. Germline CDR1 reads SGHNT; CDR2 reads YYREEE (reference sequence). Between the trimmed V and J ends, which lost 3 bases and 6 bases, there was a span of 9 bases. The CDR3 runs 12 residues. The CDR3 DNA reads TGTGCCAGCAGCTATCAGTTGTCTGAAGCTTTCTTT. Translation gives CASSYQLSEAFF. Full variable domain (missing parts from reference TRBV5-4 and TRBJ1-1): ETGVTQSPTHLIKTRGQQVTLRCSSQSGHNTVSWYQQALGQGPQFIFQYYREEENGRGNFPPRFSGLQFPNYSSELNVNALELDDSALYLCASSYQLSEAFFGQGTRLTVV.

This clone was recorded once. The rearrangement joins TRBV6-5 to TRBJ2-7; 7 positions agree with TRBD2. Germline trimming cut 8 bases from V and 2 bases from J; bases unmatched to any gene: 9. This CDR3 region has 14 residues. Germline lookup yields CDR1 MNHEY and CDR2 SVGAGI. The CDR3 reads CASSVEGGPYEQYV. CDR3 DNA: TGTGCCAGCTCGGTCGAGGGAGGGCCCTACGAGCAGTACGTC.

This clone was counted once. The rearrangement uses TRBV7-3 and TRBJ1-1; weak D call: TRBD1 (5 bases). The CDR3 length is 14 residues. Germline assignment: CDR1 SGHTA and CDR2 FQGTGA. The V and J ends lost 5 bases and 5 bases respectively, with 15 bases between them. CDR3 nucleotide sequence: TGTGCCAGCAGCCTAAGAGGGGAGGGGACTGAAGCTTTCTTT. It yields the protein CASSLRGEGTEAFF.

This sequence joins TRBV30 and TRBJ1-4; the match to TRBD1 covers 7 bases. This CDR3 has 14 residues. The V and J ends lost 2 bases and 5 bases, in that order; junction bases with no gene match: 5. The V gene's germline CDR1 is GTSNPN and CDR2 SVGIG (reference sequence). Written as DNA, the CDR3 is TGTGCCTGGAGTCTGGACAGGCGGAATGAAAAACTGTTTTTT. Translated, it gives CAWSLDRRNEKLFF.

The chain combines TRBV5-1 with TRBJ2-1; 7 bases agree with TRBD2. The CDR3 sequence is 16 residues long. The V segment lost 0 bases and the J segment 6 bases; nucleotides outside the gene matches: 9. Per germline, CDR1 SGHRS and CDR2 YFSETQ. CDR3 DNA sequence: TGCGCCAGCAGCTTGGCCGGCTGGGAGGGCCGCAATGAGCAGTTCTTC. Protein sequence: CASSLAGWEGRNEQFF.

The chain employs TRBV7-3 and TRBJ2-5; 10 bases line up with TRBD2. The V gene end was trimmed by 3 bases and the J gene end by 3 bases; junction bases not matched to a gene: 1. The CDR3 is made up of 14 amino acids. The germline V gene has CDR1 SGHTA and CDR2 FQGTGA. CDR3 loop: CASSFGLAEETQYF. CDR3 nucleotide sequence: TGTGCCAGCAGCTTCGGACTAGCGGAAGAGACCCAGTACTTC. Drawing the rest from reference TRBV7-3 and TRBJ2-5, the complete variable domain is GAGVSQTPSNKVTEKGKYVELRCDPISGHTALYWYRQSLGQGPEFLIYFQGTGAADDSGLPNDRFFAVRPEGSVSTLKIQRTERGDSAVYLCASSFGLAEETQYFGPGTRLLVL.

V gene TRBV18 combines with J gene TRBJ1-1, with 7 nucleotides matching TRBD1. CDR3 length equals 14 residues. V dropped 4 bases and J dropped 3; count of bases not matched to a gene: 5. The V gene's germline CDR1 is KGHSH and CDR2 LQKENI. This CDR3 reads CASSQDRVDTEAFF. The CDR3 DNA is TGTGCCAGCTCACAAGACAGGGTGGACACTGAAGCTTTCTTT.